The present entry profiles one TCR beta chain with its context. Its antigen specificity is not known. No base qualities exist here, and no much larger clone lies one base off it. The source of the sample is a study of blood T cell repertoires in COVID-19 (dated by TCRdb to about 2020). Some background on the complete study: Samples from collaborators originated in the United States, Italy and Spain and spanned both the acute and convalescent phases of COVID-19. The prospective study material was composed of cDNA or gDNA derived from T cells, B-cell-depleted T cells, or PBMCs. Deeply sampled blood TCRbeta repertoires from subjects exposed to, actively infected with, or recovered from COVID-19 were included in the dataset. A freely available public database, intended as a resource for researchers studying the immune response to SARS-CoV-2, is where the repertoires were released. Samples were obtained from the ongoing ImmuneRACE study (first 160 participants) and from over 1,000 subjects provided by 6 global collaborators. Sample metadata almost always included a de-identified subject ID, COVID-19 status, age in years and sex. HLA class I and class II types, where available, came from metadata supplied by the sample provider rather than from assay-based typing.

Here is what the overall study found, with its caveats: The quantity of clinical and demographic metadata differed by source and by participant and was supplied without curation.

Based on the germline V gene, the CDR1 and CDR2 sequences are MNHNS and SASEGT. From its cysteine to its phenylalanine, the CDR3 spans 18 amino acids. The read is trimmed to its CDR3 DNA, 54 bases read in frame from base 1. The V and J ends are trimmed by 1 base and 0 bases, leaving 13 bases between them. TCRbeta CDR3 regions were amplified from genomic DNA by means of the immunoSEQ Assay, a bias-controlled multiplex PCR. On the study's bioinformatics: Nucleated cell counts per sample were estimated from amplification of reference gene primers within the assay. To quantify the absolute abundance of each unique TCRbeta CDR3 rearrangement, sequence reads were collapsed and filtered. For each sample, productive Simpson clonality was calculated by taking the square root of Simpson's diversity index across productive rearrangements. TCRdb obtained this table from immuneACCESS and retained in-frame rearrangements with V and J assigned. These tables miss some clones; where compared with another copy, unresolved V genes account for less than half of the shortfall, and the remainder is unexplained. V and J calls and clone size are as listed in that table; D and trimming were resolved from the DNA. Across this sample there are some 200,000 clones, with about 88% seen only once. The top ten clones comprise approximately 2.5% of the sample.

Whole blood was collected in K2EDTA tubes by collaborating institutions according to the institutions' own protocols. For TCRbeta analysis, collaborators shipped samples in one of three forms: frozen whole blood, isolated PBMCs, or DNA extracted from either of those sample types. The rearrangement joined TRBV6-1 to TRBJ1-6, with an unclear D gene assignment. The receptor's source is a man aged 35-49 years with active or convalescent COVID-19. The sequenced sample was peripheral blood. The DNA sequence follows: TGTGCCAGCAGTGAAGGCGTCGCCGCGGGCTCCTATAATTCACCCCTCCACTTT. It translates as CASSEGVAAGSYNSPLHF.